This T cell receptor beta chain comes out of a study of OX40 agonist ivuxolimab in advanced cancers. Study-wide context: Eligibility rules accepted prior anti-PD-1, anti-PD-L1 or anti-CTLA-4 therapy, and 30% to 40% had some.

Data came from immunoSEQ multiplex PCR; TCRdb stores just in-frame clones and leaves some out. The sample lists roughly 71,000 clones, about 87% occurring once. Trimming shortened V by 1 base and J by 4 bases, and 5 bases separated the two germline ends. CDR1 and CDR2 (germline): SGHAT, FQNNGV. This CDR3 contains 12 residues. Turning to this clone: What it recognizes is unknown.

Whole-study findings and limits: At 0.1 to 3.0 mg/kg, CD4+ and CD8+ blood T cells expanded clonally by week 6.

This receptor was obtained from an adult with an advanced solid tumor such as melanoma, head and neck, liver or kidney cancer. The specimen comprised CD4+ or CD8+ T cells sorted from blood, sampled in a trial of the OX40 agonist ivuxolimab. The chain carries TRBV11-2 and TRBJ2-7; D ambiguous. The CDR3 DNA sequence: TGTGCCAGCAGCTTAGTGGGGTACGAGCAGTACTTC. It yields the protein CASSLVGYEQYF. The complete variable domain, with remaining parts taken from reference TRBV11-2 and TRBJ2-7, reads EAGVAQSPRYKIIEKRQSVAFWCNPISGHATLYWYQQILGQGPKLLIQFQNNGVVDDSQLPKDRFSAERLKGVDSTLKIQPAKLEDSAVYLCASSLVGYEQYFGPGTRLTVT.